A single sample gave rise to the 32 T cell receptor beta chains below, sequenced in a study of CD8+ T cells in alopecia areata. Treatment reported: oral pan-JAK inhibitor, 5-10 mg twice daily. RNA was isolated and reverse transcribed to cDNA, the sequencing template. Sequencing was performed with immunoSEQ multiplex PCR; in TCRdb, only in-frame clones are kept and a portion is missing. The sample lists some 170,000 clones, 50% to 75% occurring once. This material consisted of CD4+ T cells sorted from blood, taken between weeks 55 and 65, from a patient treated with tofacitinib. These receptors were obtained from a human donor with alopecia areata.

In this sample, this clone turned up once. The V and J genes are TRBV7-3 and TRBJ2-2; TRBD2 is a possible D gene (5 bases). V was trimmed by 1 base and J by 3 bases, leaving 9 bases between them. The CDR3 spans 15 residues. Germline assignment: CDR1 SGHTA and CDR2 FQGTGA. The CDR3 sequence: CASSLRSGYTGELFF. DNA for the CDR3: TGTGCCAGCAGCTTAAGGTCGGGATACACCGGGGAGCTGTTTTTT.

This chain links TRBV18 with TRBJ1-2; D remains unclear. The CDR3 loop spans 14 amino acids. The V and J ends lost 0 bases and 1 base respectively, with 6 bases between them. Germline V CDR1 and CDR2: KGHSH, LQKENI. The CDR3: CASSPPGRNYGYTF. For the CDR3, the DNA is TGTGCCAGCTCACCACCCGGGCGTAACTATGGCTACACCTTC.

Worth noting for this clone: One end of the junction does not line up with germline, which may come from a read error. The same CDR3 arises from other DNA sequences in this sample as well. The gene calls are TRBV29-1 and TRBJ2-3; weak D call: TRBD1 (6 bases). Germline CDR1 and CDR2: SQVTM and ANQGSEA. This CDR3 is 10 amino acids long. The CDR3 bases are TGCAGCGTCAGGACAGACACGCAGTATTTT. It specifies CSVRTDTQYF.

The chain recombines TRBV2 with TRBJ1-1; possible D gene TRBD1, 5 bases. CDR3 length: 15 amino acids. Trimming pared 9 bases from V and 1 base from J, leaving 18 bases between. CDR1 and CDR2 from the germline V gene are SNHLY and FYNNEI. In DNA form, the CDR3 reads TGTGCCAGAAAACTAAACGCGGGGGGGAACACTGAAGCTTTCTTT. It yields the protein CARKLNAGGNTEAFF.

V gene TRBV11-2 combines with J gene TRBJ1-2; D not certain. Germline V CDR1 and CDR2: SGHAT, FQNNGV. The CDR3 spans 14 residues. Trimming stripped 0 bases from V and 3 bases from J, with 8 bases between. The CDR3 DNA reads as TGTGCCAGCAGCTTAGATTGGGCAGACTATGGCTACACCTTC. It is translated as CASSLDWADYGYTF.

This chain uses TRBV4-2 with TRBJ2-7; 7 bases are shared with TRBD2. The CDR3 is 13 residues long. The ends lost 2 bases at V and 2 bases at J; junction bases unmatched: 0. Germline values: CDR1 LGHNA, CDR2 YNFKEQ. CDR3 sequence: CASSQLAAYEQYF. The DNA for the CDR3 is TGTGCCAGCAGCCAACTAGCGGCCTACGAGCAGTACTTC.

This chain uses TRBV6-5 with TRBJ1-2; possibly TRBD1 for D (5 bases). This CDR3 has 14 amino acids. Germline lookup yields CDR1 MNHEY and CDR2 SVGAGI. The V gene lost 0 bases and the J gene lost 1 base, with 6 bases spanning the gap. The CDR3 coding sequence is TGTGCCAGCAGTTACTCGACAGTTAACTATGGCTACACCTTC. The encoded protein is CASSYSTVNYGYTF.

The rearrangement uses TRBV15 and TRBJ2-1; D is possibly TRBD1 (6 bases). Germline V gene sequence: CDR1 LNHNV, CDR2 YYDKDF (reference sequence). Trimming pared 9 bases from V and 6 bases from J, leaving 21 bases between. This CDR3 contains 15 residues. In nucleotides, the CDR3 is TGTGCCACGCAACTAGACAGGACGAATACCAATGAGCAGTTCTTC. Encoded protein: CATQLDRTNTNEQFF.

This clone has more than one count but fewer than ten. V gene TRBV29-1 combines with J gene TRBJ2-5, with 11 bases lining up with TRBD1. Losses at the gene ends were 3 bases for V and 5 bases for J; bases not matched to a gene: 5. CDR1 is SQVTM and CDR2 is ANQGSEA in the germline V gene. This CDR3 spans 14 amino acids. The CDR3 protein is CSVDRTGGLETQYF. The CDR3 nucleotides read TGCAGCGTTGACCGGACAGGGGGCTTGGAGACCCAGTACTTC.

The chain combines TRBV9 with TRBJ2-5; D remains unclear. V was clipped by 3 bases and J by 2 bases, with 11 bases between them. Germline values: CDR1 SGDLS, CDR2 YYNGEE. CDR3 size: 14 residues. The CDR3: CASSAGPQQETQYF. As DNA, the CDR3 is TGTGCCAGCAGCGCAGGACCGCAACAAGAGACCCAGTACTTC.

This chain connects TRBV5-4 to TRBJ2-1, with 7 nucleotides matching TRBD2. Germline V gene sequence: CDR1 SGHNT, CDR2 YYREEE (reference sequence). Trimming at V came to 3 bases and at J to 10 bases, leaving 13 bases not matched to a gene. The CDR3 spans 15 residues. For the CDR3, the DNA is TGTGCCAGCAGCTCGCAATCCCGGGGGGAAGGGGAGCAGTTCTTC. Translated: CASSSQSRGEGEQFF.

There are a few counts of this clone. The chain is built from TRBV9 and TRBJ1-3; TRBD1 is a possible D gene (6 bases). Germline CDR1 and CDR2: SGDLS and YYNGEE. The CDR3 has 16 amino acids. Trimming removed 4 bases at V and 0 bases at J, with 14 bases between. The CDR3 region is CASSPSTGRSGNTIYF. CDR3 nucleotides: TGTGCCAGCAGCCCTTCGACAGGTCGCTCTGGAAACACCATATATTTT.

Here the CDR3 reads CASSPGRGHQETQYF. CDR3 coding DNA: TGCGCCAGCAGCCCGGGCCGAGGCCACCAAGAGACCCAGTACTTC. This chain connects TRBV5-1 to TRBJ2-5; D is unclear. The V gene lost 4 bases and the J gene lost 0 bases, with 13 bases spanning the gap. The germline CDR1 and CDR2 sequences are SGHRS and YFSETQ. The CDR3 is made up of 15 amino acids.

This chain links TRBV25-1 with TRBJ1-1; D possibly corresponds to TRBD1 (6 bases). Germline V CDR1 and CDR2: MGHDK, SYGVNS. Trimming left V 6 bases short and J 3 bases short, with 11 bases between. This CDR3 is 13 amino acids long. The DNA of the CDR3 is TGTGCCAGCAGATCCCACAGGGACACTGAAGCTTTCTTT. Translation: CASRSHRDTEAFF.

The rearrangement joins TRBV11-2 to TRBJ1-2; D is unclear. Trimming took 1 base from V and 2 from J, leaving 8 bases between them. This CDR3 contains 14 residues. CDR1 SGHAT and CDR2 FQNNGV come from the germline V gene. The DNA of the CDR3 is TGTGCCAGCAGCTTAGGGGGAGCCAACTATGGCTACACCTTC. Protein sequence: CASSLGGANYGYTF.

In DNA form, the CDR3 reads TGCGCCAGCAGCGGTGCAGTCGGACAGCCGAACACTGAAGCTTTCTTT. Translated, it gives CASSGAVGQPNTEAFF. This sequence joins TRBV5-1 and TRBJ1-1; D possibly corresponds to TRBD1 (6 bases). Germline values: CDR1 SGHRS, CDR2 YFSETQ. V was trimmed by 4 bases and J by 1 base, leaving 17 bases between them. This CDR3 region has 16 residues.

This clone was detected a few times. This chain joins TRBV30 and TRBJ2-3; a possible D gene is TRBD2 (6 bases). Trimming stripped 5 bases from V and 4 bases from J, with 10 bases between. The CDR3 length is 12 residues. The germline CDR1 and CDR2 sequences are GTSNPN and SVGIG (reference sequence). CDR3 protein: CAWGDSADTQYF. The CDR3 DNA follows: TGTGCCTGGGGGGACTCGGCAGATACGCAGTATTTT. Based on the CDR3 plus reference TRBV30 and TRBJ2-3, the full variable domain is SQTIHQWPATLVQPVGSPLSLECTVEGTSNPNLYWYRQAAGRGLQLLFYSVGIGQISSEVPQNLSASRPQDRQFILSSKKLLLSDSGFYLCAWGDSADTQYFGPGTRLTVL.

This chain joins TRBV11-2 and TRBJ1-2; D call uncertain. Trimming took off 3 bases at V and 2 bases at J, with 10 bases between the two ends. Germline CDR1 SGHAT, CDR2 FQNNGV. The CDR3 totals 14 residues. This CDR3 is CASSFVSLNYGYTF. CDR3 DNA sequence: TGTGCCAGCAGCTTTGTTTCTTTAAACTATGGCTACACCTTC.

This clone was counted between two and nine times. The V call is TRBV29-1, the J call TRBJ2-7; no definite D call. V shed 5 bases and J shed 6 bases, with 11 bases lying between them. The germline gives CDR1 SQVTM, CDR2 ANQGSEA. CDR3 length: 11 residues. CDR3 amino acids: CSVHRDFEQYF. The CDR3 coding sequence is TGCAGCGTTCACAGAGACTTCGAGCAGTACTTC.

The chain couples TRBV29-1 to TRBJ2-7; 7 nucleotides match TRBD1. CDR1 is SQVTM and CDR2 is ANQGSEA in the germline V gene. The CDR3 consists of 13 residues. The V segment lost 7 bases and the J segment 3 bases; nucleotides outside the gene matches: 9. The CDR3 spells CSARTGSYYEQYF. CDR3 bases: TGCAGCGCCCGGACAGGCAGTTACTACGAGCAGTACTTC.

The V gene is TRBV6-6, the J gene TRBJ2-3; TRBD1 matches at 7 bases. Germline V lookup: CDR1 MNHNY, CDR2 SVGAGI (reference sequence). V was pared by 7 bases and J by 1 base, with 2 bases of the junction left unmatched. The CDR3 extends over 13 amino acids. The CDR3 DNA follows: TGTGCCAGCAACAGGGGAGGCACAGATACGCAGTATTTT. It translates to CASNRGGTDTQYF.

In its sample, this clone was seen once. The rearrangement joins TRBV15 to TRBJ1-3; D gene uncertain. Germline CDR1 reads LNHNV; CDR2 reads YYDKDF (reference sequence). CDR3 length: 13 residues. V lost 2 bases and J 3 bases, leaving 5 bases between the germline ends. CDR3 region: CATSRIDGNTIYF. CDR3 in DNA: TGTGCCACCAGCAGAATCGATGGAAACACCATATATTTT. Variable domain in full (rest from reference TRBV15 and TRBJ1-3): DAMVIQNPRYQVTQFGKPVTLSCSQTLNHNVMYWYQQKSSQAPKLLFHYYDKDFNNEADTPDNFQSRRPNTSFCFLDIRSPGLGDTAMYLCATSRIDGNTIYFGEGSWLTVV.

For this clone: One end of the junction is discordant with germline, which a read error may explain. The chain is built from TRBV11-3 and TRBJ2-1; D is unresolved. Germline CDR1 reads SGHNT; CDR2 reads YENEEA. The CDR3 is 13 residues long. CDR3 coding DNA: TGTGCCAGCAGCCCAAACTCCCACAATGAGCAGTTCTTC. Its protein is CASSPNSHNEQFF. The whole variable domain, remainder taken from reference TRBV11-3 and TRBJ2-1, is EAGVVQSPRYKIIEKKQPVAFWCNPISGHNTLYWYLQNLGQGPELLIRYENEEAVDDSQLPKDRFSAERLKGVDSTLKIQPAELGDSAVYLCASSPNSHNEQFFGPGTRLTVL.

The table lists this clone with a few counts. The chain combines TRBV5-6 with TRBJ2-5, with D uncertain. From germline, CDR1 is SGHDT and CDR2 YYEEEE. This CDR3 spans 13 amino acids. Trimming pared 4 bases from V and 1 base from J, leaving 8 bases between. The CDR3: CASSPILQETQYF. The CDR3 coding sequence is TGTGCCAGCAGCCCGATCCTCCAAGAGACCCAGTACTTC.

This clone was picked up a small number of times. The CDR3 here is CASSPRTNTEAFF. In DNA form, the CDR3 reads TGTGCCAGCTCACCACGGACGAACACTGAAGCTTTCTTT. This rearrangement joins TRBV18 to TRBJ1-1, with D unresolved. There are 13 residues in the CDR3. Germline CDR1 reads KGHSH; CDR2 reads LQKENI. The germline V and J ends were trimmed by 1 base and 1 base, with 4 bases remaining between them.

This clone was picked up one time. The chain recombines TRBV5-6 with TRBJ1-5, with D perhaps matching TRBD1 (6 bases). Germline CDR1 reads SGHDT; CDR2 reads YYEEEE. V was shortened by 3 bases and J by 5 bases, with 15 bases between the two germline ends. The CDR3 consists of 15 residues. The CDR3 nucleotides are TGTGCCAGCAGCTCCGAGGGGGGGAGCGATCAGCCCCAGCATTTT. The encoded protein is CASSSEGGSDQPQHF.

The chain's CDR3 is CASSSGTGEYEQYF. As DNA, the CDR3 is TGTGCCAGCAGTTCCGGGACAGGGGAGTACGAGCAGTACTTC. The rearrangement links TRBV6-5 to TRBJ2-7; 10 nucleotides align to TRBD1. The CDR3 is 14 amino acids. CDR1 and CDR2 from the germline V gene are MNHEY and SVGAGI. With V trimmed by 4 bases and J by 4 bases, 4 bases remained unmatched.

The chain employs TRBV29-1 and TRBJ1-4; perhaps TRBD1 as D (5 bases). V lost 3 bases to trimming and J lost 5 bases, with 10 bases between them. The CDR3 totals 13 residues. Germline CDR1 and CDR2: SQVTM and ANQGSEA. CDR3 residues: CSVEGPANEKLFF. The CDR3 region has the DNA TGCAGCGTTGAGGGACCAGCGAATGAAAAACTGTTTTTT.

V and J are TRBV7-8 and TRBJ2-1, with 8 bases lining up with TRBD1. Germline CDR1 reads SGHVS; CDR2 reads FQNEAQ. The CDR3 is 15 residues long. J gave up 8 bases and V 1 base, and 7 bases lay outside the gene matches. CDR3 DNA: TGTGCCAGCAGCTTAGTCGGCAGGGGGCTGGATGAGCAGTTCTTC. Its translation: CASSLVGRGLDEQFF.

This clone showed up many times. V gene TRBV5-1 combines with J gene TRBJ2-6; D is perhaps TRBD1 (6 bases). CDR3 length equals 17 residues. Germline V gene sequence: CDR1 SGHRS, CDR2 YFSETQ. The V and J ends lost 1 base and 1 base respectively, with 12 bases between them. The CDR3 sequence is CASSLKPQGSGANVLTF. The CDR3 DNA reads TGCGCCAGCAGCTTGAAACCTCAGGGGTCTGGGGCCAACGTCCTGACTTTC.

This clone occurred once. This chain connects TRBV6-5 to TRBJ1-6; D perhaps matches TRBD1 (5 bases). CDR1 is MNHEY and CDR2 is SVGAGI in the germline V gene. Trimming left V 7 bases short and J 9 bases short, with 16 bases between. The CDR3 has 14 amino acids. CDR3 sequence reads: CASTPGGGSSPLHF. The CDR3 bases are TGTGCCAGCACCCCGGGTGGGGGGAGTTCACCCCTCCACTTT.

This sequence joins TRBV29-1 and TRBJ2-1; D gene unclear. There are 10 residues in the CDR3. The V end lost 4 bases, the J end lost 8 bases, and 6 bases lay between the germline ends. CDR1 SQVTM and CDR2 ANQGSEA come from the germline V gene. This CDR3 is CSVGGDEQFF. In DNA form, the CDR3 reads TGCAGCGTTGGTGGGGATGAGCAGTTCTTC.